This T cell receptor (beta chain) came from a study of T cells in Graves' hyperthyroidism and ophthalmopathy. The study's findings and limits: Blood also showed most of the thyroid clonotypes that were expanded above 0.001.

RNA transcripts gave rise to amplified TCR beta CDR3 regions. The HTBI primer set drove a first-round RT-PCR of the TCR CDR3. Using its own MiXCR run on the multiplex PCR reads, TCRdb lists one record per CDR3 protein. Of hundreds of thousands of distinct CDR3 sequences in the sample, approximately 25% are singletons; the top ten hold roughly 70%. Notes on this clonotype: The antigen remains unidentified. Possible read error: a much larger clone is one base away.

If no ophthalmopathy progression occurred within 18 months, Graves' hyperthyroidism was stable. Diagnostic assessment was based on clinical symptoms, serum thyroxine and TRAb, thyroid ultrasound and orbital computed tomography. Fresh peripheral blood, 8 to 10 ml of it, supplied the PBMCs. Germline V CDR1 and CDR2: SGHTA, FQGTGA. The ends lost 5 bases at V and 7 bases at J; junction bases unmatched: 5. This CDR3 has 13 residues. The chain is built from TRBV7-3 and TRBJ2-1, with 7 bases identical to TRBD2. This TCR was recovered from a man aged 45-65 years with Graves' hyperthyroidism. The sequenced sample was blood. CDR3 sequence reads: CASSPTGRNEQFF. Written as DNA, the CDR3 is TGTGCCAGCAGCCCCACCGGGAGGAATGAGCAGTTCTTC.